One sample yielded the 13 T cell receptor beta chains listed below, sequenced in a study of CXCR3-negative and CXCR3-positive naive CD8 T cells (dated by TCRdb to about 2019). The reads were generated on a NextSeq 550. The Human TCR Profiling Kit (MiLaboratory) was used to make UMI-labeled 5' RACE TRB cDNA libraries. TCRdb reprocessed the reads and provides one entry for every CDR3 protein sequence; no DNA is given. The table for this sample lists about 130,000 distinct CDR3 sequences. 0.29% of the sample is held by the ten biggest clonotypes. Sequenced input: naive CXCR3- CD8+ T cells from blood. This specimen's cell subset or site label, per the study, means: CD45RO-CCR7+CD27+CD95- naive CD8+ T cells lacking CXCR3 (TNR3-). The receptors were gathered from a human donor in good health. Some clones in this sample may be carry-over from other donors' samples.

This sequence joins TRBV7-2 and TRBJ1-1. Germline V lookup: CDR1 SGHTA, CDR2 FQGNSA. This CDR3 comprises 15 residues. The CDR3 sequence: CASSLLGQANTEAFF.

This chain joins TRBV28 and TRBJ2-5; lacking DNA, the TRBD2 call made by TCRdb goes unchecked. Per the germline V gene, CDR1 is MDHEN and CDR2 is SYDVKM. This CDR3 has 14 amino acids. This chain's CDR3 is CASSFSELEETQYF.

CDR3 sequence reads: CSVQIAGELFF. The rearrangement links TRBV29-1 to TRBJ2-2. Germline lookup yields CDR1 SQVTM and CDR2 ANQGSEA. This CDR3 comprises 11 residues.

The chain recombines TRBV7-9 with TRBJ1-1; as DNA is missing, the TRBD1 call by TCRdb cannot be tested. Germline V CDR1 and CDR2: SEHNR, FQNEAQ (reference sequence). The CDR3 is made up of 14 amino acids. CDR3 sequence: CASSFGAENTEAFF.

J is TRBJ2-3 and V is TRBV4-3; without DNA, the TCRdb call of TRBD1 cannot be checked. CDR1 and CDR2 (germline): LGHNA, YSLEER. The CDR3 runs 16 residues. The CDR3 region is CASSQDLGQGTDTQYF.

The V gene is TRBV28, the J gene TRBJ2-1; absent DNA, TCRdb's TRBD2 call cannot be checked. The germline V gene encodes CDR1 MDHEN and CDR2 SYDVKM. The CDR3 extends over 17 amino acids. The CDR3 here is CASSSRTSGRTYNEQFF.

The chain couples TRBV14 to TRBJ2-1. This CDR3 has 13 residues. Per germline, CDR1 SGHDN and CDR2 FVKESK. The CDR3 loop reads CASSGFSRNEQFF.

J is TRBJ2-3 and V is TRBV15; without DNA, the TCRdb call of TRBD2 cannot be checked. CDR1 LNHNV and CDR2 YYDKDF come from the germline V gene (reference sequence). The CDR3 runs 17 residues. The CDR3 sequence: CATSRDASGSRTDTQYF.

This chain links TRBV4-3 with TRBJ2-5; TCRdb gives TRBD2 as the D gene, but with no DNA this cannot be confirmed. The CDR3 covers 15 residues. Looked up from germline, CDR1 is LGHNA and CDR2 is YSLEER. The chain's CDR3 is CASSQDRGGGETQYF.

J is TRBJ2-3 and V is TRBV6-4; TCRdb proposes TRBD1, but this gene call is untestable without DNA. The CDR3 has 15 amino acids. Germline V CDR1 and CDR2: MRHNA, SNTAGT. The CDR3 spells CASSDSQGAADTHYF.

J is TRBJ2-7 and V is TRBV28; TCRdb's D gene call, TRBD2, goes unchecked for lack of DNA. The CDR3 sequence is 15 residues long. Germline loops: CDR1 MDHEN, CDR2 SYDVKM. The CDR3 region is CASISPSATLYEQYF.

This chain connects TRBV5-1 to TRBJ2-1; absent DNA, TCRdb's TRBD2 call cannot be checked. CDR1 and CDR2 (germline): SGHRS, YFSETQ. The CDR3 is 16 amino acids. The CDR3 reads CASSLVLAGSYNEQFF.

This chain uses TRBV7-9 with TRBJ2-7; TCRdb calls TRBD2, which cannot be checked without DNA. In germline, CDR1 is SEHNR, CDR2 FQNEAQ (reference sequence). The CDR3 runs to 17 residues. CDR3 residues: CASSLAPFSGEGYEQYF.